The 21 T cell receptor beta chains presented below share a single source sample, sequenced in a study of blood T cell repertoires in COVID-19. Clones were sequenced by immunoSEQ multiplex PCR, and TCRdb holds only the in-frame ones, with some missing. Here the sample spans tens of thousands of clones, about 76% being singletons. The sample comprised peripheral blood. The receptors here all came from a human donor with active or convalescent COVID-19. The donor label of this sample is uncertain.

This clone was observed a single time. The V call is TRBV19, the J call TRBJ2-3; D remains ambiguous. V was trimmed by 1 base and J by 0 bases, leaving 5 bases between them. The germline V gene encodes CDR1 LNHDA and CDR2 SQIVND (reference sequence). This CDR3 comprises 14 residues. The CDR3 DNA reads TGTGCCAGTAGTATAGGGCTCAGCACAGATACGCAGTATTTT. This gives the protein CASSIGLSTDTQYF.

The genes are TRBV9 and TRBJ1-3, with TRBD1 identical over 8 bases. The CDR3 is 16 residues long. With V trimmed by 2 bases and J by 1 base, 5 bases remained unmatched. In germline, CDR1 is SGDLS, CDR2 YYNGEE. CDR3 sequence (DNA): TGTGCCAGCAGCGTCGACAGGGGCCAGTCTGGAAACACCATATATTTT. Translated: CASSVDRGQSGNTIYF.

The V and J genes are TRBV24-1 and TRBJ2-1; no definite D call. With 9 bases removed from V and 4 bases from J, the gap between germline ends came to 3 bases. CDR1 and CDR2 (germline): KGHDR, SFDVKD. CDR3 length: 10 residues. As DNA, the CDR3 is TGTGCCACCTCATACAATGAGCAGTTCTTC. Translating gives CATSYNEQFF.

The chain carries TRBV6-5 and TRBJ2-1, with TRBD2 matching 9 bases. Trimming took 0 bases from V and 15 from J; bases not matched to a gene: 9. The V gene's germline CDR1 is MNHEY and CDR2 SVGAGI. There are 14 residues in the CDR3. CDR3 in amino acids: CASSYSLAGISPFF. The CDR3 nucleotides are TGTGCCAGCAGTTACTCCCTAGCGGGAATCTCCCCGTTCTTC.

This clone was counted a few times. V gene TRBV19 combines with J gene TRBJ2-7; 7 bases map to TRBD1. V shed 3 bases, J shed 5 bases, and the junction held 7 bases outside the gene matches. This CDR3 contains 14 residues. Per the germline V gene, CDR1 is LNHDA and CDR2 is SQIVND (reference sequence). In nucleotides, the CDR3 is TGTGCCAGTAGTATGGAAAGGGGGCCTGACGAGCAGTACTTC. As protein: CASSMERGPDEQYF.

V and J are TRBV4-2 and TRBJ1-2; 9 bases line up with TRBD1. Looked up from germline, CDR1 is LGHNA and CDR2 is YNFKEQ. CDR3 length equals 15 residues. V lost 0 bases and J lost 8; bases outside the gene matches: 7. CDR3 bases: TGTGCCAGCAGCCAAGATCGGACAGGGGATGGAGGCTACACCTTC. Translation: CASSQDRTGDGGYTF.

The V and J genes are TRBV18 and TRBJ1-4, with a tentative D call TRBD1 (5 bases). CDR1 is KGHSH, CDR2 LQKENI, per germline. The CDR3 contains 15 residues. Between the trimmed V and J ends, which lost 0 bases and 5 bases, there was a span of 10 bases. CDR3 nucleotide sequence: TGTGCCAGCTCACCACCGGGTGGGGCAAATGAAAAACTGTTTTTT. This sequence encodes CASSPPGGANEKLFF.

This chain uses TRBV19 with TRBJ2-1; D might be TRBD1 (5 bases). The CDR3 is 14 residues long. V gave up 6 bases and J gave up 4 bases, with 13 bases separating them. CDR1 and CDR2 from the germline V gene are LNHDA and SQIVND (reference sequence). In nucleotides, the CDR3 is TGTGCCAGTAGAGGGGCGGAGATTTACAATGAGCAGTTCTTC. Translated: CASRGAEIYNEQFF.

J is TRBJ2-4 and V is TRBV5-1; 9 bases match TRBD2. V shed 2 bases, J shed 7 bases, and the junction held 7 bases outside the gene matches. The CDR3 length is 15 residues. Germline CDR1 reads SGHRS; CDR2 reads YFSETQ. DNA for the CDR3: TGCGCCAGCAGCTTACTCGCGGGAGGGATGAACATTCAGTACTTC. This translates into CASSLLAGGMNIQYF.

The gene calls are TRBV19 and TRBJ2-6, with 9 positions matching TRBD1. The CDR3 extends over 16 amino acids. Trimming took 6 bases from V and 1 from J; bases not matched to a gene: 4. CDR1 and CDR2 from the germline V gene are LNHDA and SQIVND (reference sequence). The chain's CDR3 is CASRGTGPSGANVLTF. In DNA, the CDR3 is TGTGCCAGTAGAGGGACAGGGCCATCTGGGGCCAACGTCCTGACTTTC.

The chain joins TRBV11-2 to TRBJ1-6, with D tentatively TRBD1 (5 bases). The CDR3 contains 14 residues. In germline, CDR1 is SGHAT, CDR2 FQNNGV. The V end was cut by 0 bases, the J end by 10 bases, with 10 bases between. The CDR3: CASSLDPGKSPLHF. CDR3 DNA: TGTGCCAGCAGCTTAGACCCAGGGAAATCACCCCTCCACTTT.

This CDR3 reads CARRRPGGGPGELFF. Here the CDR3 DNA reads TGCGCCCGCCGCCGGCCCGGGGGGGGGCCCGGGGAGCTGTTTTTT. The gene calls are TRBV4-1 and TRBJ2-2; TRBD2 matches 8 bases. Germline CDR1 MGHRA, CDR2 YSYEKL. The CDR3 extends over 15 amino acids. With V trimmed by 11 bases and J by 6 bases, 14 bases remained unmatched.

The genes are TRBV15 and TRBJ2-1; D possibly corresponds to TRBD2 (6 bases). The germline CDR1 and CDR2 sequences are LNHNV and YYDKDF (reference sequence). V gave up 0 bases and J gave up 10 bases, with 16 bases separating them. This CDR3 has 15 amino acids. CDR3 protein: CATSRDQTAGREQFF. The CDR3 coding sequence is TGTGCCACCAGCAGAGATCAAACTGCGGGAAGAGAGCAGTTCTTC.

This chain joins TRBV5-4 and TRBJ1-2; TRBD1 is a possible D gene (6 bases). Germline CDR1 reads SGHNT; CDR2 reads YYREEE (reference sequence). V lost 1 base and J lost 6, with 13 bases in between. The CDR3 length is 14 residues. CDR3 bases: TGTGCCAGCAGCTTGTCCAGGGGAGGGCATGGCTACACCTTC. This encodes CASSLSRGGHGYTF.

The gene calls are TRBV6-4 and TRBJ1-2; D not certain. The germline V gene encodes CDR1 MRHNA and CDR2 SNTAGT. V lost 7 bases and J lost 3, with 12 bases in between. This CDR3 is built from 13 residues. CDR3 sequence reads: CASKEGADYGYTF. In nucleotides, the CDR3 is TGTGCCAGCAAAGAGGGCGCAGACTATGGCTACACCTTC.

The chain carries TRBV28 and TRBJ1-6, with 8 bases that match TRBD1. The CDR3 is 15 amino acids. V shed 7 bases, J shed 10 bases, and the junction held 12 bases outside the gene matches. CDR1 MDHEN and CDR2 SYDVKM come from the germline V gene. In DNA, the CDR3 is TGTGCCAGCACCAAACTCGGACAGGGTGGCTCACCCCTCCACTTT. This gives the protein CASTKLGQGGSPLHF.

CDR3 DNA: TGTGCCAGCAGTTTGACAGGGGTCATGTACCTAGCCAAAAACATTCAGTACTTC. This gives the protein CASSLTGVMYLAKNIQYF. The rearrangement joins TRBV28 to TRBJ2-4; TRBD1 aligns across 8 bases. Germline CDR1 is MDHEN and CDR2 is SYDVKM. Unmatched junction bases numbered 10, after V lost 3 bases and J lost 0 bases. This CDR3 contains 18 residues.

The chain couples TRBV29-1 to TRBJ2-5; no clear D. Per the germline V gene, CDR1 is SQVTM and CDR2 is ANQGSEA. The V gene lost 3 bases and the J gene lost 6 bases, with 11 bases spanning the gap. This CDR3 has 12 amino acids. Here the CDR3 DNA reads TGCAGCGTTGAGCAAGTAGAAAAGACCCAGTACTTC. Translated, it gives CSVEQVEKTQYF.

This rearrangement joins TRBV7-8 to TRBJ2-6; 9 bases map to TRBD1. Germline V lookup: CDR1 SGHVS, CDR2 FQNEAQ. The CDR3 contains 18 residues. With 5 bases clipped from V and 1 base from J, the junction kept 9 bases outside the gene matches. In nucleotides, the CDR3 is TGTGCCAGCAGCCCCGGGACAGGGTGGCTTTCTGGGGCCAACGTCCTGACTTTC. Protein product: CASSPGTGWLSGANVLTF.

The table lists this clone with a few counts. CDR3 protein: CASSLPGTSDTDTQYF. As DNA, the CDR3 is TGTGCCAGCAGCCTACCCGGGACTAGCGACACAGATACGCAGTATTTT. This chain joins TRBV14 and TRBJ2-3; 10 bases are shared with TRBD2. Germline V gene sequence: CDR1 SGHDN, CDR2 FVKESK. Trimming took 4 bases from V and 2 from J; bases not matched to a gene: 6. The CDR3 contains 16 residues. Drawing the rest from reference TRBV14 and TRBJ2-3, the complete variable domain is EAGVTQFPSHSVIEKGQTVTLRCDPISGHDNLYWYRRVMGKEIKFLLHFVKESKQDESGMPNNRFLAERTGGTYSTLKVQPAELEDSGVYFCASSLPGTSDTDTQYFGPGTRLTVL.

The chain links TRBV10-3 to TRBJ1-6; a possible D gene is TRBD1 (5 bases). From germline, CDR1 is ENHRY and CDR2 SYGVKD. This CDR3 has 16 residues. The V gene lost 2 bases and the J gene lost 0 bases, with 8 bases spanning the gap. CDR3 nucleotides: TGTGCCATCAGTGAGGGGGGGAGCTCCTATAATTCACCCCTCCACTTT. Protein: CAISEGGSSYNSPLHF.